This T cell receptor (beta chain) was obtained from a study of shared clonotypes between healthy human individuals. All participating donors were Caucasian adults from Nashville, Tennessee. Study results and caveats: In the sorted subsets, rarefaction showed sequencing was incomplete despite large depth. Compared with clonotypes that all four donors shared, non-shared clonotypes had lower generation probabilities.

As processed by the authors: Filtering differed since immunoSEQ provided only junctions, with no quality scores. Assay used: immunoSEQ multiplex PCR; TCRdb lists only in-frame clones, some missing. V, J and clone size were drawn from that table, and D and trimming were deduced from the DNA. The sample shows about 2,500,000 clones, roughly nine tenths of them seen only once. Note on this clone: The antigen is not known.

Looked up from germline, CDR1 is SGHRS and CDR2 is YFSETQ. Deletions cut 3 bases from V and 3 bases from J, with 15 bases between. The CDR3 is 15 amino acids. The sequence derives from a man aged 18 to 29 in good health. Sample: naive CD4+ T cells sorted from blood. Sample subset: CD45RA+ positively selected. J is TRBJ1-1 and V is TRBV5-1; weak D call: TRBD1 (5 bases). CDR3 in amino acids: CASSSSGPGYTEAFF. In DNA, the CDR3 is TGCGCCAGCAGCTCCTCGGGACCGGGGTACACTGAAGCTTTCTTT.